This T cell receptor (beta chain) is drawn from a study of T cells in Graves' hyperthyroidism and ophthalmopathy. Study results and caveats: Among clonotypes expanded in thyroid above 0.001, most were also found in blood.

V shed 8 bases and J 7 bases; nucleotides not matched to a gene: 7. CDR3 length: 15 amino acids. Germline loops: CDR1 SNHLY, CDR2 FYNNEI. This clonotype was seen many times. Antigen: not known. Amplification targeted TCR beta CDR3 regions from RNA transcripts. Primed by the HTBI set, a first-round RT-PCR was run on the TCR CDR3. TCRdb independently ran MiXCR on the multiplex PCR reads; one entry per CDR3 protein. Of around 360,000 distinct CDR3 sequences listed, 13% to 15% are singletons. Diagnoses were established using clinical symptoms, serum thyroxine and TRAb, thyroid ultrasound and orbital computed tomography. PBMCs were sourced from around 10 ml fresh peripheral blood.

The receptor was derived from an older woman with Graves' ophthalmopathy. Specimen: blood. The genes are TRBV2 and TRBJ2-1; 14 nucleotides line up with TRBD2. The CDR3: CASSGLAGVGNEQFF. CDR3 in DNA: TGTGCCAGCTCGGGACTAGCGGGAGTTGGAAATGAGCAGTTCTTC.